This T cell receptor beta chain was identified during a study of T cells after yellow fever vaccination. On the study more broadly: SMART-Seq v4 Ultra Low Input prepared libraries from low-cell fractions. Study results and limitations: Repertoires sorted by FACS could include abundant clonotypes that are contaminants from the bulk population. On re-exposure, the response was weaker but peaked faster, at day 5 versus 15.

This clonotype was observed at least ten times. Its antigen is not identified. CDR1 and CDR2 (germline): LGHDT, YNNKEL (reference sequence). The germline V and J ends were trimmed by 1 base and 4 bases, with 14 bases remaining between them. The CDR3 totals 15 residues. The 5'RACE template-switching step produced TCR cDNA and added a universal primer site and UMIs. TCRdb recomputed calls from the 5' RACE reads with MiXCR, one row per CDR3 protein. The table records some 110,000 distinct CDR3 sequences, under 9% of them present only once. The clonotype originates from a man aged 25-40 years who received the YFV17D yellow fever vaccine. This specimen consisted of CD8+ T cells sorted from PBMCs, obtained 45 days after the yellow fever booster vaccination. This chain links TRBV3-1 with TRBJ2-7; D may be TRBD2 (5 bases). The CDR3 loop reads CASSQVGGGVYEQYF. CDR3 coding DNA: TGTGCCAGCAGCCAAGTAGGAGGCGGAGTGTACGAGCAGTACTTC.